The clone carrying this T cell receptor beta chain was seen a few times. The antigen remains undetermined. Researchers ran the PCR with 60 Vbeta and 13 Jbeta primers. Method: immunoSEQ multiplex PCR; TCRdb's copy keeps in-frame clones and lacks some. Seen here are roughly 72,000 clones, around 79% observed once, and the top ten hold around 21%. The data are from a study of cytomegalovirus exposure and HLA in healthy donors. For the study at large: The study's early data release held roughly 91 million unique TCRs from HLA-typed donors. Regarding the study as a whole: Highly shared variants forming one cluster were likely a sequencing artifact. In vitro, three CMV-associated chains proved specific for CMV antigens.

Deletions cut 6 bases from V and 2 bases from J, with 10 bases between. This CDR3 has 13 residues. CDR1 is MNHEY, CDR2 SVGAGI, per germline. V usage is TRBV6-5 and J usage is TRBJ1-2; D ambiguous. The origin of this receptor is a woman between 35 and 50 years old in good health and CMV-seropositive. Sequencing input: PBMCs. The CDR3 protein is CASRPGVNYGYTF. The CDR3, as DNA: TGTGCCAGCAGACCCGGGGTAAACTATGGCTACACCTTC.